The rows below give T cell receptor beta chains drawn from one sample of a study of T cells after yellow fever vaccination. TCRdb re-called the 5' RACE reads through MiXCR, storing one row per CDR3 protein. In the table there are 450,000 to 550,000 distinct CDR3 sequences, 21% of which are singletons. This sample comprised PBMCs, obtained approximately 20 days after the first yellow fever vaccination. Receptors were obtained from a man between 18 and 35 years old who received the YFV17D yellow fever vaccine. Each CDR3 is given with its conserved first and last residue. Each record gives: V gene, J gene, CDR3 protein.

TRBV6-6	TRBJ2-5	CASIQSVGETQYF
TRBV10-3	TRBJ1-1	CAIRGTALNTEAFF
TRBV12-3/TRBV12-4	TRBJ1-2	CASSLPPNYGYTF
TRBV20-1	TRBJ1-2	CSADRQGDGYTF
TRBV21-1	TRBJ2-3	CASSKESISGGNTDTQYF
TRBV20-1	TRBJ2-1	CSARERGDRGYNEQFF
TRBV5-1	TRBJ2-5	CASSLGLAGGYQETQYF
TRBV15	TRBJ2-5	CATSRSLGSETQYF
TRBV12-3/TRBV12-4	TRBJ2-3	CASSLDSSGATDTQYF
TRBV11-1	TRBJ2-2	CASSFGRGHGELFF